This TCR beta chain emerged from a study of beta chain features in type 1 diabetes. Findings of the study overall: Fewer junction insertions and more nucleotide deletions appeared in type 1 diabetes patients. There was no resolution here of whether HLA type influences TCRB rearrangement. Patients' naive, central memory and regulatory TCRB repertoires appeared more alike than those of healthy donors.

The investigators reverse transcribed all of the isolated RNA, so they sequenced expressed TCRB transcripts. Produced via immunoSEQ multiplex PCR; TCRdb's table is partial and in-frame only. The table has 130,000 to 150,000 clones, around a tenth seen once. A note on this clone: The antigen remains unidentified.

CDR1 and CDR2 (germline): SQVTM, ANQGSEA. The ends were cut back, 1 base at V and 1 base at J, with 9 bases in the middle. This CDR3 contains 14 residues. Sequenced: central memory CD4+ T cells from blood. The chain uses TRBV29-1 and TRBJ2-3; D uncertain. This sequence was found in a man aged 18-30 years in good health. The CDR3, as DNA: TGCAGCGTTGAAGTACCCGCGGGCACAGATACGCAGTATTTT. It is translated as CSVEVPAGTDTQYF.